This TCR beta chain was captured by sequencing in a study of CD8 T cells in Susac syndrome. RNA amounts of about 0.5 to 1 ug underwent reverse transcription with random hexamers. Amplification of TCR beta CDR3 was carried out by immunoSEQ multiplex PCR, which covered 54 Vbeta and 13 Jbeta segments. In TCRdb, the immunoSEQ multiplex PCR reads were re-called with MiXCR into one record per CDR3 protein. Among about 85,000 distinct CDR3 sequences listed, around 94% were seen once. CD8+ and CD4+ T cells from blood underwent TCR beta sequencing. Healthy donors constituted the controls, which were matched for age and sex. Looked up from germline, CDR1 is SEHNR and CDR2 is FQNEAQ (reference sequence). CDR3 size: 13 residues. Trimming took 3 bases from V and 8 from J; bases not matched to a gene: 4.

The sequencing sample was made of CD8+ T cells from PBMCs. This TCR came from a human donor in good health. The chain is built from TRBV7-9 and TRBJ2-1; 7 bases are a match to TRBD2. The DNA for the CDR3 is TGTGCCAGCAGCTTGGGGGGGAACTATGAGCAGTTCTTC. Translation gives CASSLGGNYEQFF. The full variable domain, rest sourced from reference TRBV7-9 and TRBJ2-1, is DTGVSQNPRHKITKRGQNVTFRCDPISEHNRLYWYRQTLGQGPEFLTYFQNEAQLEKSRLLSDRFSAERPKGSFSTLEIQRTEQGDSAMYLCASSLGGNYEQFFGPGTRLTVL.